Sequencing of this TCR beta chain was carried out in a study of monozygotic twins with inflammatory bowel disease. Germline V gives CDR1 MNHNY, CDR2 SVGAGI (reference sequence). CDR3 length: 14 residues. TCRdb reworked the 5' RACE reads into one entry per CDR3 protein, no DNA. The sample's table shows around 450,000 distinct CDR3 sequences. This receptor was taken from a human donor with ulcerative colitis or Crohn's disease, or a healthy co-twin of an affected twin (not recorded which). The chain uses TRBV6-6 and TRBJ2-5; checking the TCRdb D call of TRBD2 is not possible without DNA. Sequenced: blood. The CDR3 reads CASSGLAGEETQYF.